This T cell receptor beta chain originates from a study of early stage breast cancer tumors (dated by TCRdb to 2016 to 2017). Describing the broader study: Of the 15 or so invasive breast tumors, twelve were found to be estrogen receptor-positive, progesterone receptor-positive and HER2-negative. Of the roughly 12 ER+/PR+/HER2- tumors, eight were classified as invasive ductal carcinomas and four as invasive lobular carcinomas. On average, each sample got 7.5 to 10-fold read coverage. The samples as a whole yielded a few million detected templates, corresponding to around 1,100,000 unique clonotypes.

Remarks on this clone: What antigen it recognizes has not been identified. The record has no base qualities; no much larger clone is one base away.

Every sample was amplified as two independent genomic DNA replicates, using roughly 0.5 ug for blood and approximately 1.5 ug for tumor or normal breast. TCRB sequencing of genomic DNA was carried out with the ImmunoSeq Intro kit according to the manufacturer's instructions. Multiplex PCR was run for about 30 cycles using proprietary primers and spike-in control sequences for absolute quantification. Single-end 150-bp reads were used to sequence an 87-bp fragment spanning the CDR3 and the flanking V and J genes. Each lane of an Illumina MiSeq using version 3.0 chemistry carried seven multiplexed samples, with two replicates per sample. Per the source publication's procedure: The vendor's proprietary pipeline handled the raw data processing, merging both replicates into a single result for each sample. Productive rearrangements sharing the V-gene family, CDR3 amino acid sequence and J-gene segment were defined as clonotypes. Clonality was computed as 1 minus the normalized Shannon entropy (Pielou evenness) of TCRB abundances. T cell density was estimated as total templates divided by the number of input cells, with the number of input cells inferred from the DNA input amount. Recon was used with default parameters to estimate total repertoire diversity and clonality. A clonotype was considered tumor-enriched if its abundance in tumor exceeded 0.1% and was at least 32-fold higher than its abundance in normal breast. This is the immuneACCESS table as TCRdb keeps it, with only in-frame sequences that have V and J called. A part of the clones is gone; compared with another copy, unresolved V genes explain less than half, and the rest is unexplained. The D gene and trimming were derived from the DNA, and the V and J assignments and clone size from that table. The sample table holds about 19,000 clones, of which about 83% were seen once. The top ten clones comprise under 2% of the sample.

The study profiled bulk TCR beta-chain repertoires in matched peripheral blood, tumor and adjacent normal breast tissue taken from approximately 15 patients with early-stage breast cancer. Before surgery, roughly 4.5-11 mL of whole blood was collected in EDTA tubes and processed within 2 hours. Peripheral blood mononuclear cells were isolated by Ficoll-Paque centrifugation in SepMate-50 tubes. For storage in liquid nitrogen, PBMCs were cryopreserved as aliquots of about 1.7 to 4.5 million cells in about 90% FBS with 10% DMSO. The Qiagen AllPrep DNA/RNA Mini kit was used to extract genomic DNA. The CDR3 runs 14 amino acids, cysteine and phenylalanine included. The sequence is cut down to CDR3 DNA, 42 bases in frame from base 1. Trimming costs V 8 bases and J 0 bases, and their ends lie 11 bases apart. Reading the germline V gene (reference sequence) gives CDR1 LNHDA and CDR2 SQIVND. The paper as a whole reports these results and caveats: Sequencing bulk genomic DNA from unsorted cells could not capture chain pairing or functional markers like CD4, CD8 and FOXP3. Enriched TCRB sequences shared across patients were found to be mostly commonly generated sequences that were unlikely to play an important role in the tumor microenvironment. The small cohort size prevented analysis by tumor subtype. Tumors showed around 2.5-fold higher T cell density and higher clonality than adjacent normal breast tissue. Repertoires from blood resembled normal breast more closely than tumor, and using blood as a reference for each tissue separated tumor from normal in 14 of 16 patients.

The TCR comes from a person aged 70 to 85 with breast cancer. The chain joins TRBV19 to TRBJ1-3; the D gene is possibly TRBD1, with 6 bases matching. What was sequenced was blood. The CDR3 region: CASADRSSGNTIYF. The nucleotides read TGTGCCAGTGCCGACAGGAGCTCTGGAAACACCATATATTTT.